The present T cell receptor (beta chain) was sequenced within a study of blood T cell repertoires in COVID-19. Study in general: The United States, Italy and Spain were the sources of the acute and convalescent COVID-19 samples. Nucleic acid was either cDNA or gDNA, and it came from T cells, B-cell-depleted T cells, or PBMCs.

This clone was observed a few times. This CDR3 has 12 residues. Germline V lookup: CDR1 DFQATT, CDR2 SNEGSKA (reference sequence). Trimming removed 3 bases at V and 5 bases at J, with 9 bases between. TCRdb keeps only in-frame clones here, not all; method: immunoSEQ multiplex PCR. The repertoire holds about 97,000 clones, around 87% seen once, with 15% to 20% in the top ten. The specimen was peripheral blood. The TCR was taken from a human donor in a cohort sampled during active COVID-19. This chain joins TRBV20-1 and TRBJ2-3, with D unclear. Written as DNA, the CDR3 is TGCAGTGCTAGTCGTGCGGAAGATACGCAGTATTTT. This sequence encodes CSASRAEDTQYF.